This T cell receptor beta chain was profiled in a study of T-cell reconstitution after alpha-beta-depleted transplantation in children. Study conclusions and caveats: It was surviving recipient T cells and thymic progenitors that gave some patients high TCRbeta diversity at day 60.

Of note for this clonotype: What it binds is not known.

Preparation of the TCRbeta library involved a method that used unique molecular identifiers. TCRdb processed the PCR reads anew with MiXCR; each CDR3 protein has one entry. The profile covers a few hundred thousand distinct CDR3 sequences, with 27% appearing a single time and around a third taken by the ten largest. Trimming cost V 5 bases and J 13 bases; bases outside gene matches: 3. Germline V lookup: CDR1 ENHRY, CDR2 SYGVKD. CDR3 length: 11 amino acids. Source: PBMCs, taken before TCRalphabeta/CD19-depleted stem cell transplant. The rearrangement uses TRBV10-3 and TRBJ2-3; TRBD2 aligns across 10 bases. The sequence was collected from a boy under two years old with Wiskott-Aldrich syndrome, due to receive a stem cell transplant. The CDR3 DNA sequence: TGTGCCATCAGTCTAGCGGGAGATAAGTATTTT. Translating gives CAISLAGDKYF.